This T cell receptor (beta chain) appears in the sequencing data of a study of T cells in localized non-small cell lung cancer. The CDR3 is made up of 12 amino acids. Unmatched junction bases numbered 1, after V lost 2 bases and J lost 8 bases. CDR1 and CDR2 from the germline V gene are MDHEN and SYDVKM. This clone was seen more than once but under ten times. What it binds is unknown. The assay was immunoSEQ multiplex PCR, and TCRdb's table has in-frame clones only and misses some. The table has more than 30,000 clones, under 90% seen once. Study-level results: Higher T cell density in the blood was associated with longer overall survival, whereas higher adjacent-lung clonality associated with shorter survival. Tumor showed lower T cell clonality than uninvolved adjacent lung, where it was highest.

This material consisted of peripheral blood, taken before any cancer treatment. The source is a male donor at least 60 years old with stage III lung adenocarcinoma. The chain is built from TRBV28 and TRBJ1-2; 8 bases align to TRBD1. The DNA of the CDR3 is TGTGCCAGCAGTTTAGGGACAGGAGGCTACACCTTC. The encoded protein is CASSLGTGGYTF.